This T cell receptor (beta chain) was sequenced for a study of cytomegalovirus exposure and HLA in healthy donors. General study results and limits: Excluded: some indistinguishable V segments such as TRBV6-2 and TRBV6-3. A missense DCLRE1C variant was associated with V- and J-gene trimming of TCR beta chains in a later analysis, and an independent cohort replicated the association. A highly shared variant cluster was judged a likely technical artifact.

There are 15 residues in the CDR3. The germline V gene encodes CDR1 LNHDA and CDR2 SQIVND (reference sequence). V trimming: 3 bases; J trimming: 6 bases; junction bases outside the gene matches: 5. Details on this clone: Its antigen is currently unknown.

The PCR ran on 60 Vbeta and 13 Jbeta primers. Repertoires were generated with immunoSEQ multiplex PCR, while TCRdb's copy carries only in-frame clones and drops some. Found here are roughly 150,000 clones, around three quarters of them singletons; the top ten hold roughly 5.6%. The V gene is TRBV19, the J gene TRBJ2-1; 10 bases are a match to TRBD2. The source of this sequence is a woman between 40 and 55 years old in good health and CMV-seropositive. Sequencing used PBMCs. The DNA for the CDR3 is TGTGCCAGTAGTATTGGGACTAGCGAGGTCAATGAGCAGTTCTTC. This sequence encodes CASSIGTSEVNEQFF.